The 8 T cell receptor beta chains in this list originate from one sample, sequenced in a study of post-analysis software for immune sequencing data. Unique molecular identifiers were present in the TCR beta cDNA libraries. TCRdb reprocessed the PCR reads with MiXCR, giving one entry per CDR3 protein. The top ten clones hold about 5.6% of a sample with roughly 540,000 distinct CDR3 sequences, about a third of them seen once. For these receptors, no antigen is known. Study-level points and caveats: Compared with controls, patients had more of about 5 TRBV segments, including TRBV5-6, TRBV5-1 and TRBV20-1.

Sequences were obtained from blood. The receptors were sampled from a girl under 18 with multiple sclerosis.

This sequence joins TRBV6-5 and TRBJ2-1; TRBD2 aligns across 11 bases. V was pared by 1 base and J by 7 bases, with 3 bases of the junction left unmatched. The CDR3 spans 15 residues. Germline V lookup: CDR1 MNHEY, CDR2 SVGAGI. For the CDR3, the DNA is TGTGCCAGCAGTTACTTAGCGGGGGGGCCAAATGAGCAGTTCTTC. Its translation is CASSYLAGGPNEQFF.

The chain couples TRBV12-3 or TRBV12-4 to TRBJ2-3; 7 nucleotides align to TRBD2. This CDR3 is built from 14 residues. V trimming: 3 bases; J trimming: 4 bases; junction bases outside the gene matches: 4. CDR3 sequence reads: CASSLKRGADTQYF. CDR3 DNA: TGTGCCAGCAGTTTGAAGCGGGGCGCAGATACGCAGTATTTT.

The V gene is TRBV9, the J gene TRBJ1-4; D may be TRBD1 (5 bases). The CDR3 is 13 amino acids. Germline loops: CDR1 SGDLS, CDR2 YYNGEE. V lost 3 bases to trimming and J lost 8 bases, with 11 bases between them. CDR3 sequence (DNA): TGTGCCAGCAGCGCTACAGGTTCGGAAAAACTGTTTTTT. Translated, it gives CASSATGSEKLFF.

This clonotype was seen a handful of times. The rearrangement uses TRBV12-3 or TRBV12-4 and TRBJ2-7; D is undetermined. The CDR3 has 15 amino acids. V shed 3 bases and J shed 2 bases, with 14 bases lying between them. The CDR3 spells CASSLEDGLTYEQYF. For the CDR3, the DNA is TGTGCCAGCAGTTTGGAAGACGGCCTGACCTACGAGCAGTACTTC.

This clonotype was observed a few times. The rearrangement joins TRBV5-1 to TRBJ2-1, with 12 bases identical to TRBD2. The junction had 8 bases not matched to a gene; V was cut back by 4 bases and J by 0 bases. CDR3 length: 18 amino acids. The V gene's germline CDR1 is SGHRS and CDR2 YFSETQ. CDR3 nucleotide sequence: TGCGCCAGCAGCGCCCCCTCTAGCGGGGGGGGCTCCTACAATGAGCAGTTCTTC. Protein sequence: CASSAPSSGGGSYNEQFF. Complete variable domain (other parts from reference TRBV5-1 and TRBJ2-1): KAGVTQTPRYLIKTRGQQVTLSCSPISGHRSVSWYQQTPGQGLQFLFEYFSETQRNKGNFPGRFSGRQFSNSRSEMNVSTLELGDSALYLCASSAPSSGGGSYNEQFFGPGTRLTVL.

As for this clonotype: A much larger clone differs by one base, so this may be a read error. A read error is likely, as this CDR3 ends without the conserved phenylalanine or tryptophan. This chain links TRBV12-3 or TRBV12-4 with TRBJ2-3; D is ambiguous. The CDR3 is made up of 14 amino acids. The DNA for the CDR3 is TGTGCCAGCAGTCCCAGAGTGAGAGCAGATGCGCAGTATTCT. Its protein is CASSPRVRADAQYS.

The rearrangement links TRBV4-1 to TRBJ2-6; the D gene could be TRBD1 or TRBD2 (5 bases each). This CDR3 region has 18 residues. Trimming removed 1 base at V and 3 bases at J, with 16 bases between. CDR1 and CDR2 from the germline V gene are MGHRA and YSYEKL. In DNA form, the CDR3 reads TGCGCCAGCAGCCAAGGACAGCCTTTGAGGGATGGGGCCAACGTCCTGACTTTC. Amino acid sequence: CASSQGQPLRDGANVLTF.

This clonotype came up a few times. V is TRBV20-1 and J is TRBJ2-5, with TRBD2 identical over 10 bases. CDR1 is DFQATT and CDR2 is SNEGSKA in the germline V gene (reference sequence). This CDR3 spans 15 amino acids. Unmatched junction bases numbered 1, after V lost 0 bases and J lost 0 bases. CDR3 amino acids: CSARDTSGDQETQYF. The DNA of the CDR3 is TGCAGTGCTAGAGATACTAGCGGGGACCAAGAGACCCAGTACTTC.